This TCR beta chain was sequenced during a study of shared clonotypes between healthy human individuals. Some clones are missing from TCRdb's copy, which holds only in-frame ones; the method was immunoSEQ multiplex PCR. The top ten hold about 0.89% of the sample, which has around 990,000 clones, 70% to 80% seen once. The CDR3 totals 16 residues. The germline gives CDR1 SGHTS, CDR2 YDEGEE. The V end lost 4 bases, the J end lost 1 base, and 18 bases lay between the germline ends. Everyone who donated was a Caucasian adult who lived in Nashville, Tennessee. The genes are TRBV5-8 and TRBJ2-7; possibly TRBD2 for D (6 bases). This receptor was taken from a man aged 18-30 years in good health. Some clones in this sample may be carry-over from other donors' samples. The sample comprised memory CD4+ T cells from PBMCs. The subset here: CD45RA-negative fraction. The CDR3 DNA follows: TGTGCCAGCAGCAGGCTGGGGACTGGCTCTTCCTACGAGCAGTACTTC. This codes for CASSRLGTGSSYEQYF. The full variable domain, with the rest looked up from reference TRBV5-8 and TRBJ2-7, is EAGVTQSPTHLIKTRGQQATLRCSPISGHTSVYWYQQALGLGLQFLLWYDEGEERNRGNFPPRFSGRQFPNYSSELNVNALELEDSALYLCASSRLGTGSSYEQYFGPGTRLTVT.